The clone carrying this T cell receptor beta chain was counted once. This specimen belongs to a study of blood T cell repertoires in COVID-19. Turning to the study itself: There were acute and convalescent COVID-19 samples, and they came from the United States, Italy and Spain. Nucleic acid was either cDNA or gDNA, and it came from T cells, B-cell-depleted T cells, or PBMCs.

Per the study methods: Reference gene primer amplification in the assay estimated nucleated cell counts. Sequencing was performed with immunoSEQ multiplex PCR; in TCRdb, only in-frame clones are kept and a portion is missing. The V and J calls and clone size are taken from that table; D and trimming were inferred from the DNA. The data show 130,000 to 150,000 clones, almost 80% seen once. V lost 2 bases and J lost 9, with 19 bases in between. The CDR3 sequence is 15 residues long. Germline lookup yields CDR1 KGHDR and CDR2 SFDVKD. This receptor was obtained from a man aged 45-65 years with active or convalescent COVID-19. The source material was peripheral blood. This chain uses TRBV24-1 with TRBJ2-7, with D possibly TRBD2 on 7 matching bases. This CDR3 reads CATSDSGAGGLGQYF. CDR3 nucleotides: TGTGCCACCAGTGATTCCGGGGCCGGGGGGCTTGGGCAGTACTTC.